The clone carrying this T cell receptor (beta chain) has just one count. These data originate in a study of cytomegalovirus exposure and HLA in healthy donors. Use of 60 Vbeta and 13 Jbeta primers characterized the PCR. Some clones are missing from TCRdb's copy, which holds only in-frame ones; the method was immunoSEQ multiplex PCR. The sample lists more than 110,000 clones, more than 70% seen once, with approximately 5% in the top ten. Germline CDR1 SEHNR, CDR2 FQNEAQ (reference sequence). This CDR3 has 12 residues. The V and J ends lost 1 base and 8 bases respectively, with 8 bases between them. The V call is TRBV7-9, the J call TRBJ1-2; perhaps TRBD1 as D (6 bases). The sequence was obtained from a woman between 50 and 59 years old in good health and CMV-seronegative. Specimen: PBMCs. The CDR3 is CASSLDQGGYTF. The CDR3 DNA sequence: TGTGCCAGCAGCTTAGATCAGGGGGGCTACACCTTC.